Listed below are T cell receptor beta chains from one sample, sequenced in a study of cytomegalovirus exposure and HLA in healthy donors. Data came from immunoSEQ multiplex PCR; TCRdb stores just in-frame clones and leaves some out. The sample shows under 150,000 clones, around 71% of them seen only once. The sequenced sample was PBMCs. The receptors shown here come from a woman aged 55 to 70 in good health and CMV-seropositive. The CDR3 runs from the conserved cysteine through the conserved F or W. A D gene is named only where the DNA matches it firmly. Size is stated for part of the rows, as once, few or many counts, or as a class when the clone is expanded.

abundance | d_gene | j_gene | v_gene | CDR3aa | CDR3nt
- | TRBD2 | TRBJ2-3 | TRBV7-3 | CASSLRGGGGTDTQYF | TGTGCCAGCAGCTTACGGGGCGGGGGGGGCACAGATACGCAGTATTTT
- | - | TRBJ2-7 | TRBV27 | CASSFFSGRNEQYF | TGTGCCAGCAGTTTCTTTTCTGGCAGGAACGAGCAGTACTTC
once | - | TRBJ1-1 | TRBV10-3 | CAISGSGGGLEAFF | TGTGCCATCAGTGGCTCCGGGGGGGGGCTCGAAGCTTTCTTT
- | TRBD1 | TRBJ2-2 | TRBV4-2 | CASSQETGPTGELFF | TGTGCCAGCAGCCAAGAGACAGGGCCAACCGGGGAGCTGTTTTTT
- | - | TRBJ1-3 | TRBV9 | CASSGDNFLGNTIYF | TGTGCCAGCAGCGGGGACAACTTTCTGGGAAACACCATATATTTT
- | - | TRBJ2-5 | TRBV5-4 | CASSLGTPQETQYF | TGTGCCAGCAGCTTGGGGACACCTCAAGAGACCCAGTACTTC
- | TRBD1 | TRBJ2-7 | TRBV27 | CASGYRGNEQYF | TGTGCCAGCGGGTACAGGGGGAACGAGCAGTACTTC
- | - | TRBJ2-5 | TRBV7-7 | CASSEQGLTQYF | TGTGCCAGCAGCGAGCAGGGTTTAACCCAGTACTTC
- | - | TRBJ1-4 | TRBV28 | CASSGTPDEKLFF | TGTGCCAGCAGCGGGACACCCGATGAAAAACTGTTTTTT
- | TRBD1 | TRBJ2-7 | TRBV7-7 | CASSPSTGHYEQYF | TGTGCTAGCAGCCCGTCGACAGGGCACTACGAGCAGTACTTC
- | TRBD1 | TRBJ2-4 | TRBV29-1 | CSVAGTGTNIQYF | TGCAGCGTAGCCGGGACAGGGACGAACATTCAGTACTTC
- | TRBD2 | TRBJ2-5 | TRBV15 | CATSRAGGPQETQYF | TGTGCCACCAGCAGAGCGGGGGGGCCCCAAGAGACCCAGTACTTC
- | TRBD1 | TRBJ1-3 | TRBV7-8 | CASSPHQQGANGNTIYF | TGTGCCAGCAGCCCTCACCAACAGGGGGCAAATGGAAACACCATATATTTT
- | TRBD1 | TRBJ2-3 | TRBV4-1 | CASRPGQGVPDTQYF | TGCGCCAGCAGACCGGGACAGGGGGTACCAGATACGCAGTATTTT
- | TRBD1 | TRBJ2-7 | TRBV11-1 | CASRSLPGQEYEQYF | TGTGCCAGCAGATCCCTCCCGGGACAGGAATACGAGCAGTACTTC
few | - | TRBJ2-7 | TRBV6-5 | CASSAPSVGGEEQYF | TGTGCCAGCAGCGCTCCCTCGGTCGGAGGGGAGGAGCAGTACTTC
- | - | TRBJ2-1 | TRBV7-9 | CASSGPVAAIYNEQFF | TGTGCCAGCAGCGGCCCGGTAGCGGCCATTTACAATGAGCAGTTCTTC
- | - | TRBJ2-6 | TRBV5-4 | CASSPTSGANVLTF | TGTGCCAGCAGCCCCACTTCTGGGGCCAACGTCCTGACTTTC
- | TRBD1 | TRBJ2-2 | TRBV9 | CASSAKGADTGELFF | TGTGCCAGCAGCGCTAAGGGGGCGGACACCGGGGAGCTGTTTTTT
- | - | TRBJ2-7 | TRBV25-1 | CASSTDISYEQYF | TGTGCCAGCAGTACAGACATCTCCTACGAGCAGTACTTC
- | - | TRBJ1-5 | TRBV5-1 | CASSPFSSGQPQHF | TGCGCCAGCAGCCCCTTTTCTTCGGGACAGCCCCAGCATTTT
- | - | TRBJ1-4 | TRBV5-1 | CASSLAGEKLFF | TGCGCCAGCAGCTTGGCAGGGGAAAAACTGTTTTTT
- | TRBD1 | TRBJ2-7 | TRBV7-8 | CASSFTGQGGEQYF | TGTGCCAGCAGCTTCACGGGACAGGGGGGCGAGCAGTACTTC
few | - | TRBJ2-7 | TRBV10-1 | CASSGRSGVEQYF | TGCGCCAGCAGTGGCCGATCCGGAGTGGAGCAGTACTTC
once | - | TRBJ1-6 | TRBV15 | CATSRAQFIGPNSPLHF | TGTGCCACCAGCAGAGCCCAATTTATCGGTCCGAATTCACCCCTCCACTTT
- | - | TRBJ2-7 | TRBV5-4 | CASSLQQGAYEQYF | TGTGCCAGCAGCTTACAACAGGGTGCCTACGAGCAGTACTTC
- | - | TRBJ1-2 | TRBV6-5 | CASSYSAGGRGYGYTF | TGTGCCAGCAGTTACTCGGCGGGGGGACGGGGCTACGGCTACACCTTC
- | TRBD2 | TRBJ2-3 | TRBV9 | CASSRGGESTDTQYF | TGTGCCAGCAGCCGCGGGGGAGAAAGCACAGATACGCAGTATTTT
- | - | TRBJ1-1 | TRBV5-4 | CASSYGQRMNTEAFF | TGTGCCAGCAGCTACGGACAGCGCATGAACACTGAAGCTTTCTTT
- | - | TRBJ2-5 | TRBV7-3 | CASSFGDTGTQYF | TGTGCCAGCAGCTTTGGGGACACGGGGACCCAGTACTTC
- | - | TRBJ1-2 | TRBV13 | CASSLWGEGYTF | TGTGCCAGCAGCTTGTGGGGGGAAGGCTACACCTTC
few | - | TRBJ1-3 | TRBV5-6 | CASSHRIRSGNTIYF | TGTGCCAGCAGCCACAGGATTCGCTCTGGAAACACCATATATTTT
- | - | TRBJ2-5 | TRBV5-8 | CASSPQDSQETQYF | TGTGCCAGCAGCCCGCAGGACAGCCAAGAGACCCAGTACTTC
- | TRBD2 | TRBJ2-1 | TRBV4-1 | CASSQGPGLAGGTGNEQFF | TGCGCCAGCAGCCAAGGTCCGGGACTAGCGGGGGGGACGGGGAATGAGCAGTTCTTC
- | TRBD1 | TRBJ1-1 | TRBV7-3 | CASSTRTGVNTEAFF | TGTGCCAGCAGCACGCGGACAGGGGTGAACACTGAAGCTTTCTTT
once | TRBD1 | TRBJ1-1 | TRBV27 | CASSPPGQGAEAFF | TGTGCCAGCAGTCCCCCCGGCCAGGGGGCTGAAGCTTTCTTT
- | - | TRBJ2-3 | TRBV7-9 | CASSPGGAPDTQYF | TGTGCCAGCAGTCCTGGCGGAGCCCCAGATACGCAGTATTTT